Sequencing of this T cell receptor (beta chain) was carried out in a study of blood T cell repertoires in COVID-19. Overall study: The analysed material was cDNA or gDNA that came from T cells, B-cell-depleted T cells, or PBMCs.

The CDR3 extends over 13 amino acids. Germline V gene sequence: CDR1 PRHDT, CDR2 FYEKMQ (reference sequence). Trimming took off 10 bases at V and 1 base at J, with 13 bases between the two ends. Authors' methods: Using reference gene primer amplification, nucleated cell counts were estimated. Profiling relied on immunoSEQ multiplex PCR, and the TCRdb table lists in-frame clones only, not all of them. V, J and clone size derive from that table, while D and trimming were established from the DNA sequence. The repertoire includes more than 150,000 clones, roughly 86% of them detected once, and around 2.3% sits in the top ten.

The source of this sequence is a man between 35 and 55 years old with active or convalescent COVID-19. The chain links TRBV13 to TRBJ1-1, with D unresolved. Specimen: peripheral blood. The CDR3: CATSKEPNTEAFF. CDR3 DNA: TGTGCCACCTCAAAGGAGCCGAACACTGAAGCTTTCTTT. The full variable domain, rest sourced from reference TRBV13 and TRBJ1-1, is AAGVIQSPRHLIKEKRETATLKCYPIPRHDTVYWYQQGPGQDPQFLISFYEKMQSDKGSIPDRFSAQQFSDYHSELNMSSLELGDSALYFCATSKEPNTEAFFGQGTRLTVV.